This T cell receptor (beta chain) was observed in a study of blood T cell repertoires in COVID-19. The CDR3 extends over 15 amino acids. Germline V lookup: CDR1 SGHVS, CDR2 FQNEAQ. Trimming cost V 5 bases and J 1 base, with 14 bases left between them. Assay: immunoSEQ multiplex PCR; the TCRdb copy retains only in-frame clones and omits some. The sample carries around 160,000 clones, more than 75% recorded once. This clonotype was obtained from a man in his 60s with active or convalescent COVID-19. Sequences were obtained from peripheral blood. V and J are TRBV7-8 and TRBJ2-5, with D possibly being TRBD2 (6 bases). The CDR3 sequence is CASSRSGSAQETQYF. The CDR3 DNA reads TGTGCCAGCAGCCGAAGCGGGTCAGCCCAAGAGACCCAGTACTTC.